This entry describes one T cell receptor (beta chain). Its target is unknown. The sample is drawn from a study of shared clonotypes between healthy human individuals. Here immunoSEQ multiplex PCR was the method, and the copy in TCRdb shows in-frame clones only, minus some. The repertoire holds 2 million to 2.5 million clones, approximately 93% seen once, with 0.39% in the top ten. Study results and caveats: Lower generation probabilities were found for non-shared clonotypes than for those shared by all four donors.

The CDR3 covers 14 residues. V was clipped by 0 bases and J by 2 bases, with 10 bases between them. Germline V gives CDR1 GTSNPN, CDR2 SVGIG (reference sequence). The authors divided CD4+ cells into CD45RA+ naive and CD45RA-negative memory subsets. This clonotype was sampled from a man aged 18 to 35 in good health. Some clones in this sample may be carry-over from other donors' samples. The rearrangement uses TRBV30 and TRBJ1-2; D remains unclear. Sequencing used naive CD4+ T cells from PBMCs. Documented subset: CD45RA+ positively selected. CDR3 amino acids: CAWSVSGGNYGYTF. The DNA for the CDR3 is TGTGCCTGGAGTGTTTCGGGAGGGAACTATGGCTACACCTTC.